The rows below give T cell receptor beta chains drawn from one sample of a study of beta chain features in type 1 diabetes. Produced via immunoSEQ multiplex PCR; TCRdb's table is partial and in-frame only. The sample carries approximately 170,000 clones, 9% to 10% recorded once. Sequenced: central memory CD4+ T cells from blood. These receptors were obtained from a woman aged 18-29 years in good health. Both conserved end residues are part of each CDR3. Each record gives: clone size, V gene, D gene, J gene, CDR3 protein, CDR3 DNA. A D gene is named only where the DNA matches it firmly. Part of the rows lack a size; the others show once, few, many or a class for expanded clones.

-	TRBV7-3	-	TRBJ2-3	CASSQGEFGTDTQYF	TGTGCCAGCAGCCAAGGGGAATTTGGCACAGATACGCAGTATTTT
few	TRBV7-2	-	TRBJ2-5	CASSLVQETQYF	TGTGCCAGCAGCTTAGTACAAGAGACCCAGTACTTC
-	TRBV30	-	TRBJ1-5	CAWSAHSNQPQHF	TGTGCCTGGAGTGCCCATAGCAATCAGCCCCAGCATTTT
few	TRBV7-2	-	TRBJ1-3	CASSLGHRSGNTIYF	TGTGCCAGCAGCTTAGGACACAGATCTGGAAACACCATATATTTT
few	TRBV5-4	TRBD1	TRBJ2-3	CASRRQGSTDTQYF	TGTGCCAGCAGGAGACAGGGAAGCACAGATACGCAGTATTTT
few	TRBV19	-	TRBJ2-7	CASRRRGGSYEQYF	TGTGCCAGTAGGCGCAGGGGTGGGTCCTACGAGCAGTACTTC
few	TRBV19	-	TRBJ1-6	CASSIPPEGRTPLHF	TGTGCCAGTAGTATACCGCCGGAGGGTCGGACACCCCTCCACTTT
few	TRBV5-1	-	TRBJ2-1	CASSDGMTLNEQFF	TGCGCCAGCAGTGACGGGATGACCCTCAATGAGCAGTTCTTC
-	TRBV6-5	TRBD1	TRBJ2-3	CASSYTLTGSNTQYF	TGTGCCAGCAGTTACACCCTGACAGGGTCTAATACGCAGTATTTT
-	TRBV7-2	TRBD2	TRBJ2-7	CASSLVGTSGVEQYF	TGTGCCAGCAGCTTAGTCGGGACTAGCGGGGTCGAGCAGTACTTC
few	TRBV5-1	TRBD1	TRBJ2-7	CASSLNPGTAFYEQYF	TGCGCCAGCAGCTTAAACCCCGGGACAGCCTTCTACGAGCAGTACTTC
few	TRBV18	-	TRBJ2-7	CASSPPVFFGGVSSYEQYF	TGTGCCAGCTCACCACCGGTCTTTTTCGGGGGTGTAAGCTCCTACGAGCAGTACTTC
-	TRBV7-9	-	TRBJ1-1	CASSHRVGNTEAFF	TGTGCCAGCAGCCACAGGGTTGGGAACACTGAAGCTTTCTTT
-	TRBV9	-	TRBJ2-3	CASSVGVGGRTDTQYF	TGTGCCAGCAGCGTAGGGGTGGGGGGACGCACAGATACGCAGTATTTT
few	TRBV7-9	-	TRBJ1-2	CASSTSGNYGYTF	TGTGCCAGCAGCACTAGCGGTAACTATGGCTACACCTTC
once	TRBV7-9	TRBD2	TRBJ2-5	CASSLTGGAETQYF	TGTGCCAGCAGCTTAACCGGGGGGGCAGAGACCCAGTACTTC
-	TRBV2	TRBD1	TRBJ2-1	CASSEHTNRGLGNEQFF	TGTGCCAGCAGTGAACATACAAACAGGGGGCTCGGCAATGAGCAGTTCTTC
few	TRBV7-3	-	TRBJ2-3	CASSLNAADTQYF	TGTGCCAGCAGCTTAAATGCAGCAGATACGCAGTATTTT
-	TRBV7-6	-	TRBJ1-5	CASSPRTETISNQPQHF	TGTGCCAGCAGCCCACGGACAGAAACAATTAGCAATCAGCCCCAGCATTTT
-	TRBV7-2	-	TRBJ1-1	CASSLVLGDTEAFF	TGTGCCAGCAGCCTGGTTCTCGGAGATACTGAAGCTTTCTTT
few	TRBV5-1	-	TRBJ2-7	CASSPSAGARDEQYF	TGCGCCAGCAGCCCCAGCGCGGGGGCCCGGGACGAGCAGTACTTC
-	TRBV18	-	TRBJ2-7	CASSPSGDEQYF	TGTGCCAGCTCACCATCAGGCGACGAGCAGTACTTC
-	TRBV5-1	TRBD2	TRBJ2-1	CASMLTFSGTYYNEQFF	TGCGCCAGCATGCTTACCTTTAGCGGGACTTACTACAATGAGCAGTTCTTC
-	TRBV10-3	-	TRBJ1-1	CAIRGQHSDAEAFF	TGTGCCATCAGAGGACAGCATTCTGACGCTGAAGCTTTCTTT
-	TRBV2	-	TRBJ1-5	CASSGTWGVDSNQPQHF	TGTGCCAGCAGTGGGACGTGGGGGGTAGACAGCAATCAGCCCCAGCATTTT
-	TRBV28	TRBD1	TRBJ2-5	CASSPRDSQETQYF	TGTGCCAGCAGTCCTCGGGACAGCCAAGAGACCCAGTACTTC
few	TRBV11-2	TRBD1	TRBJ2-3	CASNKGASLNTDTQYF	TGTGCCAGCAACAAGGGGGCGTCCCTTAACACAGATACGCAGTATTTT
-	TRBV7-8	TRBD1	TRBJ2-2	CASSFDGQGANGELFF	TGTGCCAGCAGCTTCGACGGACAGGGGGCAAACGGGGAGCTGTTTTTT
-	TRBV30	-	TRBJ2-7	CACSLGGFGEQYF	TGTGCCTGCTCACTCGGAGGGTTCGGCGAGCAGTACTTC
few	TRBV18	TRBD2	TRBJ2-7	CASQPSGSGAYEQYF	TGTGCCAGCCAACCTAGCGGGAGTGGCGCCTACGAGCAGTACTTC
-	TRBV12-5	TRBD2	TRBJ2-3	CASGGLAGERPTQYF	TGTGCTAGTGGGGGACTAGCGGGAGAGCGGCCCACGCAGTATTTT
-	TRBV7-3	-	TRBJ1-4	CASSLYGGEKLFF	TGTGCCAGCAGCTTATACGGCGGTGAAAAACTGTTTTTT
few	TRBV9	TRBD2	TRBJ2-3	CASSVAPTSGGATDTQYF	TGTGCCAGCAGCGTAGCCCCTACTAGCGGGGGCGCCACAGATACGCAGTATTTT
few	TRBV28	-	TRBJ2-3	CASSRDDGGTQYF	TGTGCCAGCAGTCGAGATGATGGGGGGACGCAGTATTTT
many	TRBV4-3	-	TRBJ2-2	CASSQDWGGNTGELFF	TGCGCCAGCAGCCAAGATTGGGGAGGTAACACCGGGGAGCTGTTTTTT
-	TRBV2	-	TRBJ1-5	CASSEGQGGNQPQHF	TGTGCCAGCAGTGAAGGGCAGGGAGGAAATCAGCCCCAGCATTTT
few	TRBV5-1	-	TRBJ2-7	CASSSGHGGGYEQYF	TGCGCCAGCAGCTCGGGACATGGAGGAGGCTACGAGCAGTACTTC